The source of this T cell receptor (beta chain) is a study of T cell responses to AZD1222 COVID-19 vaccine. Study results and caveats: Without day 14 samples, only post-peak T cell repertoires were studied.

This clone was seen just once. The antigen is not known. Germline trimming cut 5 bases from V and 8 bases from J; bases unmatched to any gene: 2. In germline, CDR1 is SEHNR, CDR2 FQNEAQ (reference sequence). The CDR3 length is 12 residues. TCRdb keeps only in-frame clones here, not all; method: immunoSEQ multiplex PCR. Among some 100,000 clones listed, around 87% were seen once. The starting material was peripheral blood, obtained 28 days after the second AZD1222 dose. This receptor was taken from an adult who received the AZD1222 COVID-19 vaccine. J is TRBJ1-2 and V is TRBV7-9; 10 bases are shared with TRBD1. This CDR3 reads CASSDRGRGYTF. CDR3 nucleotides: TGTGCCAGCAGCGACAGGGGGCGAGGCTACACCTTC.